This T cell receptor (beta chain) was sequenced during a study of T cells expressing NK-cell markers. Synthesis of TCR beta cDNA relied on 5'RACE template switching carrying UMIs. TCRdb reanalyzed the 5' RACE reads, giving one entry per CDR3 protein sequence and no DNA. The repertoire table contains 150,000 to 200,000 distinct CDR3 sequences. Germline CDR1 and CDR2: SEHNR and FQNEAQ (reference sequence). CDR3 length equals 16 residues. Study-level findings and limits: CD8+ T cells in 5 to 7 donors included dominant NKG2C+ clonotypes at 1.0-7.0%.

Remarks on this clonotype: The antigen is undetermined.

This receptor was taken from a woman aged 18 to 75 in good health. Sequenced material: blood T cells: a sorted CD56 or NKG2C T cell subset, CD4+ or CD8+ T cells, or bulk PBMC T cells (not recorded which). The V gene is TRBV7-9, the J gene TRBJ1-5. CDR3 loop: CASSPLGGGPNQPQHF.